These 5 T cell receptor beta chains were sequenced from one sample in a study of shared T cell receptors in the human thymus. TCRdb's copy holds only in-frame clones and misses some; the assay was immunoSEQ multiplex PCR. This table holds a few hundred thousand clones, approximately 95% found once. The sample consisted of thymocytes. These receptors originate from a human donor.

This clone was seen just once. The J gene is TRBJ1-5, the V gene TRBV10-3; unclear D gene. The CDR3 is made up of 13 amino acids. V was clipped by 8 bases and J by 3 bases, with 11 bases between them. Looked up from germline, CDR1 is ENHRY and CDR2 is SYGVKD. The chain's CDR3 is CAIGRQTNQPQHF. DNA for the CDR3: TGTGCCATCGGGCGACAAACCAATCAGCCCCAGCATTTT.

This chain uses TRBV5-1 with TRBJ2-7; D perhaps matches TRBD2 (5 bases). V was pared by 4 bases and J by 2 bases, with 10 bases between. Germline values: CDR1 SGHRS, CDR2 YFSETQ. CDR3 length: 13 amino acids. The CDR3: CASSAGVTYEQYF. The CDR3 DNA reads TGCGCCAGCAGCGCCGGGGTCACCTACGAGCAGTACTTC.

The table lists this clone with a count of one. The chain carries TRBV28 and TRBJ2-7, with 8 bases aligning to TRBD1. Germline assignment: CDR1 MDHEN and CDR2 SYDVKM. The CDR3 is 18 residues long. With 3 bases clipped from V and 3 bases from J, the junction kept 16 bases outside the gene matches. CDR3 sequence (DNA): TGTGCCAGCAGTTTTAGGTCCGCGGACAGGGTAGGGTTCTACGAGCAGTACTTC. Translated, it gives CASSFRSADRVGFYEQYF.

CDR3 residues: CASSLAATGANVLTF. The CDR3 DNA reads TGTGCCAGCAGCTTAGCGGCTACCGGGGCCAACGTCCTGACTTTC. The chain links TRBV13 to TRBJ2-6; D not resolved. V dropped 1 base and J dropped 4 bases, with 8 bases sitting between them. This CDR3 has 15 residues. Germline V gene sequence: CDR1 PRHDT, CDR2 FYEKMQ (reference sequence).

This chain joins TRBV19 and TRBJ1-2, with D maybe TRBD1 (5 bases). CDR1 is LNHDA, CDR2 SQIVND, per germline (reference sequence). The CDR3 is 13 residues long. V was cut by 5 bases and J by 8 bases, with 15 bases left in between. The CDR3 sequence: CASSEGRALGYTF. The CDR3 nucleotides read TGTGCCAGTAGTGAGGGCAGGGCCCTCGGCTACACCTTC.